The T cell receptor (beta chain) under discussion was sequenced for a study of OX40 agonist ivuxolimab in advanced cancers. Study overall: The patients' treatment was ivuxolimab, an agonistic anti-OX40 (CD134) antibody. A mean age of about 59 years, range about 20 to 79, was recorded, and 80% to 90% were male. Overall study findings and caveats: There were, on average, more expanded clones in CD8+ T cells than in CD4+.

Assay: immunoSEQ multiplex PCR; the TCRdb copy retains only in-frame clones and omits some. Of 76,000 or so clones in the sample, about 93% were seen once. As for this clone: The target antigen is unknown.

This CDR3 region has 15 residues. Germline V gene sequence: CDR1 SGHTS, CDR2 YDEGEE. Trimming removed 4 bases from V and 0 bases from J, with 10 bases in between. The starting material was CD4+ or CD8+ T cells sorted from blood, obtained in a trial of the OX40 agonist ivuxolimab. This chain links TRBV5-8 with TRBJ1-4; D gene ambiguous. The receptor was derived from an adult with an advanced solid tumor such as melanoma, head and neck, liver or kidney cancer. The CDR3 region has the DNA TGTGCCAGCAGCGCGGGGTTTGCAACTAATGAAAAACTGTTTTTT. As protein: CASSAGFATNEKLFF.